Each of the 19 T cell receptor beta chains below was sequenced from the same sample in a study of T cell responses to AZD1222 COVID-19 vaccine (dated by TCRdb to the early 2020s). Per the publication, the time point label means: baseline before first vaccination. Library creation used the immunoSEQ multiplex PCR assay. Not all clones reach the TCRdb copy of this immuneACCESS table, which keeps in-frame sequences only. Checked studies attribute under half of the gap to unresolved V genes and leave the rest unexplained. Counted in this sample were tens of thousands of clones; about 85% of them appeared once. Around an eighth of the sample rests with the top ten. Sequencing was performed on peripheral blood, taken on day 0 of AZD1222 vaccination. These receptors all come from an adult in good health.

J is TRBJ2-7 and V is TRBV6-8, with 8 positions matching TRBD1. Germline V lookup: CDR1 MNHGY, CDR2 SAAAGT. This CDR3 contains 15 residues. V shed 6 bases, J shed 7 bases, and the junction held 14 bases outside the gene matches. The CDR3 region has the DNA TGTGCCAGCAGCTTAGACAGGGGCCTTCCCGGGGAGCAGTACTTC. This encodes CASSLDRGLPGEQYF.

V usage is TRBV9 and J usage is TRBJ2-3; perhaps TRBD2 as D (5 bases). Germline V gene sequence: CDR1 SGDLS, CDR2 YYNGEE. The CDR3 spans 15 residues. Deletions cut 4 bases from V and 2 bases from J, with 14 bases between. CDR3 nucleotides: TGTGCCAGCAGCTCCCGGACTGGATTCACAGATACGCAGTATTTT. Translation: CASSSRTGFTDTQYF.

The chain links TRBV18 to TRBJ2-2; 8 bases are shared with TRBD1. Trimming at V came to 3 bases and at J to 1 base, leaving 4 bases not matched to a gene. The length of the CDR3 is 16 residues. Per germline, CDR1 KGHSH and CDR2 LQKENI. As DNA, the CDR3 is TGTGCCAGCTCACCGCCTGACAGGGGGAACACCGGGGAGCTGTTTTTT. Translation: CASSPPDRGNTGELFF.

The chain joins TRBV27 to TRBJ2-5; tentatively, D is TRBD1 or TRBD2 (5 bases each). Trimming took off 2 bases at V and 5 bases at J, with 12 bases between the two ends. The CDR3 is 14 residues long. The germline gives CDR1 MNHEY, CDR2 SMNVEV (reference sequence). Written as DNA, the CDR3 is TGTGCCAGCAGTTTAGGGGACGGATGGGAGACCCAGTACTTC. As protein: CASSLGDGWETQYF.

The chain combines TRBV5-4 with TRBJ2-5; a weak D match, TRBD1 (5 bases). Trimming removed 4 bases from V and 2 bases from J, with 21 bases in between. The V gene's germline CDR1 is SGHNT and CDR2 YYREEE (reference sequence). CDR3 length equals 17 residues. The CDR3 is CASSQPLGGRVQETQYF. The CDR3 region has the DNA TGTGCCAGCAGCCAACCGCTTGGTGGCAGGGTTCAAGAGACCCAGTACTTC.

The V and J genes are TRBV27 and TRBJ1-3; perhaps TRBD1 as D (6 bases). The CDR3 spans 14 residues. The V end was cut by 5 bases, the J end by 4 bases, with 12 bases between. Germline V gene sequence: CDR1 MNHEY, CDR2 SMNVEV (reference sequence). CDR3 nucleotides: TGTGCCAGCAGTCGGGGGGCTCCAGGAAACACCATATATTTT. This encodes CASSRGAPGNTIYF.

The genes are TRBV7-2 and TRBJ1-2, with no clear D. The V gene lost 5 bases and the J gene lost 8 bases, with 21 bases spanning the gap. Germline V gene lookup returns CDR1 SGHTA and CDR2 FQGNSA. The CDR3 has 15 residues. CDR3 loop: CASSLRGLGQSGYTF. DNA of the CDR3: TGTGCCAGCAGCCTTCGCGGGCTCGGCCAGAGCGGCTACACCTTC. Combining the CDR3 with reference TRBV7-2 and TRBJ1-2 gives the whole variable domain GAGVSQSPSNKVTEKGKDVELRCDPISGHTALYWYRQSLGQGLEFLIYFQGNSAPDKSGLPSDRFSAERTGGSVSTLTIQRTQQEDSAVYLCASSLRGLGQSGYTFGSGTRLTVV.

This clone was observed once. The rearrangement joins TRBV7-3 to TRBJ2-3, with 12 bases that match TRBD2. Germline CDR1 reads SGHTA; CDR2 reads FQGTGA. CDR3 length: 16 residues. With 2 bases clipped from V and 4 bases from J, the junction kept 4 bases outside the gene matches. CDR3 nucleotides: TGTGCCAGCAGCTTAGGGCGACTAGCGGGGGCAGATACGCAGTATTTT. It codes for CASSLGRLAGADTQYF. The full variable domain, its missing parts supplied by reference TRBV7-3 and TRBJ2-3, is GAGVSQTPSNKVTEKGKYVELRCDPISGHTALYWYRQSLGQGPEFLIYFQGTGAADDSGLPNDRFFAVRPEGSVSTLKIQRTERGDSAVYLCASSLGRLAGADTQYFGPGTRLTVL.

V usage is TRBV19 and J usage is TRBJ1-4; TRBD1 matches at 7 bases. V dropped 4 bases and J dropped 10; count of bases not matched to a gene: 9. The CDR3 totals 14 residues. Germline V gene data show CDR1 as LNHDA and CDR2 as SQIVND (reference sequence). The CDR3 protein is CASSTGTAPLKLFF. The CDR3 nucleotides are TGTGCCAGTAGTACTGGGACAGCGCCTCTAAAACTGTTTTTT. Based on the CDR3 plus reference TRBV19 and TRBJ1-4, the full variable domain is DGGITQSPKYLFRKEGQNVTLSCEQNLNHDAMYWYRQDPGQGLRLIYYSQIVNDFQKGDIAEGYSVSREKKESFPLTVTSAQKNPTAFYLCASSTGTAPLKLFFGSGTQLSVL.

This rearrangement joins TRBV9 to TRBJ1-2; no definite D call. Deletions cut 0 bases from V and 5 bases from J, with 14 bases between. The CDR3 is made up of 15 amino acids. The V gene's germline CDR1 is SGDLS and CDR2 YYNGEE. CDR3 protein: CASSVALASSYGYTF. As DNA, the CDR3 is TGTGCCAGCAGCGTAGCTTTGGCTTCGTCATATGGCTACACCTTC.

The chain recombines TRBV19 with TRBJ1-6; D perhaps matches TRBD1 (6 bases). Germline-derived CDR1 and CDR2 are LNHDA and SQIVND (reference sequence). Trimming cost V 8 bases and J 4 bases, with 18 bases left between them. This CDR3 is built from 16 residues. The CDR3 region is CASGSARGRYNSPLHF. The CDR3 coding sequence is TGTGCCAGTGGTTCTGCCAGGGGACGTTATAATTCACCCCTCCACTTT.

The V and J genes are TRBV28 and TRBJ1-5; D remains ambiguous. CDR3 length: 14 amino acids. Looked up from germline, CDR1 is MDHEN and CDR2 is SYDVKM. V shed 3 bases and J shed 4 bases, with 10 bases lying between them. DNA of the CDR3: TGTGCCAGCAGTTTTGTTTCTGGGAATCAGCCCCAGCATTTT. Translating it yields CASSFVSGNQPQHF.

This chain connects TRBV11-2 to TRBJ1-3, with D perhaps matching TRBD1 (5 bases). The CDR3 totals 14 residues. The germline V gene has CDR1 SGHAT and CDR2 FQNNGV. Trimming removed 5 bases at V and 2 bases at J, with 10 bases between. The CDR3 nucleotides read TGTGCCAGCAGCCAGACAGTCCCTGGAAACACCATATATTTT. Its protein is CASSQTVPGNTIYF.

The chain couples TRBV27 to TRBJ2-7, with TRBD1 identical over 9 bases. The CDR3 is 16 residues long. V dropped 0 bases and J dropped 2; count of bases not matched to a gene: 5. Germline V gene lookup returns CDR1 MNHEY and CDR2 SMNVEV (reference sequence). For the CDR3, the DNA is TGTGCCAGCAGTTTATCGCCAGGGACAGGGACCTACGAGCAGTACTTC. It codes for CASSLSPGTGTYEQYF.

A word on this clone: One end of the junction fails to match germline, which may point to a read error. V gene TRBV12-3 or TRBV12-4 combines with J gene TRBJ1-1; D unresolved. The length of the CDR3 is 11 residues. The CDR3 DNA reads TGTGCCAGCAGGTTAGAGACTGAAGCTTTCTTT. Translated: CASRLETEAFF.

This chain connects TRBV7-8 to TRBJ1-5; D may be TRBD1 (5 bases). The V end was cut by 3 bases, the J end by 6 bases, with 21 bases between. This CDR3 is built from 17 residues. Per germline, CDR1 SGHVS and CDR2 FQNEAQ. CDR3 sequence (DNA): TGTGCCAGCAGCTTTGGGGCAGTAGGGCAGGGACGTCAGCCCCAGCATTTT. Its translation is CASSFGAVGQGRQPQHF.

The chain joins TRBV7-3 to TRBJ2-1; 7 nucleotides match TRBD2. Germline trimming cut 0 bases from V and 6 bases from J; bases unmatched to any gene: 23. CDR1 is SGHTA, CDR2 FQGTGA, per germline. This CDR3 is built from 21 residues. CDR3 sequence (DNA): TGTGCCAGCAGCTTAACGCGGTTGAGCGAGCGGGGCCCCCCGGGCCCCAATGAGCAGTTCTTC. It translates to CASSLTRLSERGPPGPNEQFF.

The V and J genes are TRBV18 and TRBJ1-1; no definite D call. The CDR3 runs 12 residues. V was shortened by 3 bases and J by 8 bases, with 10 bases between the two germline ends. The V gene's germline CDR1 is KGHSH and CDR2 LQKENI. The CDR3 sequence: CASSPGRTEAFF. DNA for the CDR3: TGTGCCAGCTCACCCGGGAGAACAGAAGCTTTCTTT.

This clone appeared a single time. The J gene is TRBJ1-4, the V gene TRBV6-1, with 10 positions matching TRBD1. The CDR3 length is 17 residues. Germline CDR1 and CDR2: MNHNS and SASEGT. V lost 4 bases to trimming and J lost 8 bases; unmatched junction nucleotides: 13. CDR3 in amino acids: CASSARTGGIIIEKLFF. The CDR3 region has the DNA TGTGCCAGCAGTGCAAGGACAGGGGGGATCATAATCGAAAAACTGTTTTTT.